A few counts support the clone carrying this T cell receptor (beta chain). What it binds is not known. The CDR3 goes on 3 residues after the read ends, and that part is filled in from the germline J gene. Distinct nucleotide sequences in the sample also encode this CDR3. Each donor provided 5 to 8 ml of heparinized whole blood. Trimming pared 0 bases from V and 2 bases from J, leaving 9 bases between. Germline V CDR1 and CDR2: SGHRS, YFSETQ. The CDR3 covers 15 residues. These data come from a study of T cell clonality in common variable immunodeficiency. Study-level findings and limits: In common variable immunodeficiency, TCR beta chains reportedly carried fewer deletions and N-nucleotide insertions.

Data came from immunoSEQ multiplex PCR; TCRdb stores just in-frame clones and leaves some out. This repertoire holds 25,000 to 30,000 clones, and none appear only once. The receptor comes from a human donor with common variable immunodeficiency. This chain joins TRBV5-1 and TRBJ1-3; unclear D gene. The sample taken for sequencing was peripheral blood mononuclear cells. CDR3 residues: CASSLERLAGNTIYF. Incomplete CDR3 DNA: TGCGCCAGCAGCTTGGAGCGATTAGCTGGAAACACC.